These 30 T cell receptor beta chains originate from one sample sequenced in a study of T cells in Graves' hyperthyroidism and ophthalmopathy. RNA transcripts served as the template for amplifying TCR beta CDR3 regions. In the first-round RT-PCR of the TCR CDR3, the HTBI primer set was used. MiXCR was run by TCRdb on the multiplex PCR reads, yielding one entry per CDR3 protein. The sample yields a few hundred thousand distinct CDR3 sequences, about 25% seen once. What was sequenced was blood. The receptors were gathered from a man aged 45-60 years with Graves' hyperthyroidism.

This clonotype was observed a handful of times. The chain couples TRBV10-3 to TRBJ2-3; a weak D match, TRBD1 (6 bases). There are 15 residues in the CDR3. V lost 7 bases and J 0 bases, leaving 14 bases between the germline ends. CDR1 ENHRY and CDR2 SYGVKD come from the germline V gene. The CDR3, as DNA: TGTGCCATCATGGCCCGGACAGCCAGCACAGATACGCAGTATTTT. This translates into CAIMARTASTDTQYF.

J is TRBJ2-7 and V is TRBV12-5, with D unclear. The CDR3 runs 12 residues. Trimming stripped 4 bases from V and 7 bases from J, with 11 bases between. Germline V gene data show CDR1 as LGHNT and CDR2 as FRNRAP. CDR3 sequence reads: CASGYVSREQYF. DNA of the CDR3: TGTGCTAGTGGTTATGTCTCCCGGGAGCAGTACTTC.

CDR3 sequence (DNA): TGCAGTGCTAGACCCTATCTAGCGGGAGGCACCTACGAGCAGTACTTC. Protein sequence: CSARPYLAGGTYEQYF. The chain couples TRBV20-1 to TRBJ2-7; the match to TRBD2 covers 11 bases. This CDR3 is built from 16 residues. In germline, CDR1 is DFQATT, CDR2 SNEGSKA (reference sequence). The J segment lost 2 bases and the V segment lost 2 bases, leaving 8 bases of the junction unmatched.

This clonotype was seen a handful of times. Here the CDR3 reads CASSLHQFPGEQYF. CDR3 DNA: TGTGCCAGCAGCCTTCACCAGTTCCCCGGCGAGCAGTACTTC. This chain connects TRBV3-1 to TRBJ2-7; no definite D call. V lost 4 bases and J lost 6, with 16 bases in between. The CDR3 spans 14 residues. Per germline, CDR1 LGHDT and CDR2 YNNKEL (reference sequence).

This chain connects TRBV10-1 to TRBJ2-2, with D uncertain. Trimming pared 3 bases from V and 5 bases from J, leaving 10 bases between. CDR3 length: 14 amino acids. Germline CDR1 is WNHNN and CDR2 is SYGVQD (reference sequence). CDR3: CASSDMGRTGELFF. The CDR3 nucleotides read TGCGCCAGCAGTGATATGGGCAGGACCGGGGAGCTGTTTTTT.

This clonotype was detected a few times. The chain combines TRBV20-1 with TRBJ2-7; 7 nucleotides align to TRBD1. Per the germline V gene, CDR1 is DFQATT and CDR2 is SNEGSKA (reference sequence). V dropped 5 bases and J dropped 7; count of bases not matched to a gene: 14. The CDR3 extends over 14 amino acids. The DNA of the CDR3 is TGCAGTGCTTCTAGACCGGGACAGTGGAATGAGCAGTACTTC. Translating gives CSASRPGQWNEQYF.

The J gene is TRBJ1-3, the V gene TRBV6-2 or TRBV6-3, with D hard to call. The germline V gene has CDR1 MNHEY and CDR2 SVGEGT. The CDR3 consists of 17 residues. Trimming took 4 bases from V and 0 from J, leaving 16 bases between them. CDR3 protein: CASSSQRRDRSGNTIYF. CDR3 sequence (DNA): TGTGCCAGCAGTTCTCAGCGACGGGATCGCTCTGGAAACACCATATATTTT.

J is TRBJ2-1 and V is TRBV13; D unclear. CDR1 and CDR2 from the germline V gene are PRHDT and FYEKMQ (reference sequence). V was cut by 4 bases and J by 6 bases, with 13 bases left in between. The CDR3 consists of 14 residues. The CDR3 DNA is TGTGCCAGCAGCTCGCGTGATTTTGGCAATGAGCAGTTCTTC. This encodes CASSSRDFGNEQFF.

A remark on this clonotype: A much more abundant neighbour one base away suggests this may be a read error. The chain joins TRBV28 to TRBJ2-1, with TRBD2 matching over 8 bases. Germline V CDR1 and CDR2: MDHEN, SYDVKM. This CDR3 has 16 amino acids. CDR3 region: CASSLLTGGPHNEQSF. The CDR3 nucleotides are TGTGCCAGCAGTTTATTGACGGGAGGGCCGCATAATGAGCAGTCCTTC.

This clonotype was counted only a few times. This chain connects TRBV20-1 to TRBJ2-7, with D perhaps given as TRBD1 or TRBD2 (5 bases each). CDR1 is DFQATT, CDR2 SNEGSKA, per germline (reference sequence). The V and J ends lost 6 bases and 7 bases respectively, with 16 bases between them. The CDR3 runs to 12 residues. CDR3 sequence: CSAPDEGWEQYF. Written as DNA, the CDR3 is TGCAGTGCGCCAGATGAGGGGTGGGAGCAGTACTTC.

This clonotype was detected many times. The V call is TRBV28, the J call TRBJ1-1; D is undetermined. The length of the CDR3 is 14 residues. Trimming left V 5 bases short and J 1 base short, with 11 bases between. The germline V gene has CDR1 MDHEN and CDR2 SYDVKM. DNA of the CDR3: TGTGCCAGCAGTGGGTGGGGTAAGAACACTGAAGCTTTCTTT. Translating it yields CASSGWGKNTEAFF.

This clonotype was counted ten times or more. The chain links TRBV30 to TRBJ2-5, with TRBD2 matching 13 bases. Germline V gene lookup returns CDR1 GTSNPN and CDR2 SVGIG (reference sequence). The CDR3 length is 17 residues. V dropped 4 bases and J dropped 5; count of bases not matched to a gene: 13. CDR3 sequence (DNA): TGTGCCTGGATAAGAGGACTAGCGGGAGTGGTGAAGGAGACCCAGTACTTC. Encoded protein: CAWIRGLAGVVKETQYF.

In this sample, this clonotype turned up a few times. Here the CDR3 reads CASSHLPTGGRDYEQYF. DNA of the CDR3: TGTGCCAGCAGTCACCTCCCGACAGGGGGCAGGGACTACGAGCAGTACTTC. The gene calls are TRBV28 and TRBJ2-7; 10 bases fit TRBD1. The V and J ends lost 5 bases and 3 bases, in that order; junction bases with no gene match: 13. Germline CDR1 MDHEN, CDR2 SYDVKM. This CDR3 is 17 amino acids long.

This clonotype appeared a single time. CDR3 sequence: CASSQMFYEQYF. The CDR3 coding sequence is TGTGCCAGCAGCCAGATGTTCTACGAGCAGTACTTC. The chain combines TRBV3-1 with TRBJ2-7; unclear D gene. This CDR3 comprises 12 residues. V gave up 3 bases and J gave up 3 bases, with 6 bases separating them. From germline, CDR1 is LGHDT and CDR2 YNNKEL (reference sequence).

This clonotype occurred a few times. The chain is built from TRBV6-2 or TRBV6-3 and TRBJ1-5; D possibly corresponds to TRBD1 (6 bases). The length of the CDR3 is 15 residues. Per the germline V gene, CDR1 is MNHEY and CDR2 is SVGEGT. Trimming cost V 7 bases and J 5 bases, with 18 bases left between them. CDR3 protein: CASNDRPGGDQPQHF. Written as DNA, the CDR3 is TGTGCCAGCAATGACAGGCCCGGTGGCGATCAGCCCCAGCATTTT.

This clonotype was detected a few times. The chain employs TRBV6-1 and TRBJ2-7, with 7 bases matching TRBD1. The CDR3 has 14 amino acids. The germline CDR1 and CDR2 sequences are MNHNS and SASEGT. The trim removed 5 bases at V and 5 bases at J, leaving 9 bases unmatched. CDR3 coding DNA: TGTGCCAGCAGTCCCGGACAGGTCGTCGACGAGCAGTACTTC. Its translation: CASSPGQVVDEQYF.

The chain combines TRBV19 with TRBJ1-6; possible D gene TRBD1, 6 bases. The germline gives CDR1 LNHDA, CDR2 SQIVND (reference sequence). This CDR3 region has 14 residues. The V end was cut by 3 bases, the J end by 7 bases, with 10 bases between. The CDR3 sequence is CASSMAGANSPLHF. The DNA of the CDR3 is TGTGCCAGTAGTATGGCAGGGGCCAATTCACCCCTCCACTTT.

The gene calls are TRBV24-1 and TRBJ1-1, with 7 bases fitting TRBD1. The CDR3 spans 17 residues. CDR1 and CDR2 (germline): KGHDR, SFDVKD. After removal of 3 bases from V and 4 bases from J, the junction contained 13 bases not matched to a gene. The CDR3 nucleotides are TGTGCCACCAGTGATAAGGACAGGATGTTAGCCGGCACTGAAGCTTTCTTT. Amino acid sequence: CATSDKDRMLAGTEAFF.

The rearrangement joins TRBV5-1 to TRBJ1-2; no definite D call. The V gene's germline CDR1 is SGHRS and CDR2 YFSETQ. CDR3 size: 13 residues. V shed 1 base and J shed 6 bases, with 10 bases lying between them. The CDR3 here is CASSLSSGHGYTF. As DNA, the CDR3 is TGCGCCAGCAGCTTGAGTTCCGGACATGGCTACACCTTC.

This clonotype has only a few counts. The chain links TRBV12-3 or TRBV12-4 to TRBJ1-5; D gene uncertain. V gave up 7 bases and J gave up 7 bases, with 14 bases separating them. CDR3 length equals 13 residues. The CDR3 nucleotides read TGTGCCAGCACCCCGCCCGGAGGACAGCCCCAGCATTTT. Its protein product is CASTPPGGQPQHF.

The gene calls are TRBV3-1 and TRBJ1-1; 8 nucleotides agree with TRBD1. Trimming at V came to 3 bases and at J to 5 bases, leaving 11 bases not matched to a gene. Germline loops: CDR1 LGHDT, CDR2 YNNKEL (reference sequence). The CDR3 length is 16 residues. The DNA of the CDR3 is TGTGCCAGCAGCCAGGTGACTACAGGGGGACGGACTGAAGCTTTCTTT. It yields the protein CASSQVTTGGRTEAFF.

This clonotype was observed a few times. CDR3 DNA sequence: TGTGCCAGCAGCTTGGGGGGACAGGACCTTTACGAGCAGTACTTC. This gives the protein CASSLGGQDLYEQYF. J is TRBJ2-7 and V is TRBV7-9; 8 bases are a match to TRBD1. Germline values: CDR1 SEHNR, CDR2 FQNEAQ (reference sequence). The CDR3 loop spans 15 amino acids. V gave up 3 bases and J gave up 4 bases; unmatched junction bases: 8.

This clonotype was found many times. The chain recombines TRBV2 with TRBJ2-3; 9 bases match TRBD2. The CDR3 has 17 residues. Trimming took 0 bases from V and 2 from J; bases not matched to a gene: 6. CDR1 SNHLY and CDR2 FYNNEI come from the germline V gene. CDR3 in amino acids: CASSEALTSGNTDTQYF. The DNA of the CDR3 is TGTGCCAGCAGTGAAGCCCTGACTAGCGGCAACACAGATACGCAGTATTTT.

This clonotype has a handful of counts. The chain couples TRBV19 to TRBJ1-5; TRBD1 aligns across 7 bases. With V trimmed by 7 bases and J by 7 bases, 10 bases remained unmatched. The CDR3 contains 14 residues. CDR1 is LNHDA and CDR2 is SQIVND in the germline V gene (reference sequence). The CDR3 bases are TGTGCCAGTACAAGACAGGGAATAAGACAGCCCCAGCATTTT. Protein sequence: CASTRQGIRQPQHF.

The V call is TRBV5-1, the J call TRBJ2-7; 12 nucleotides agree with TRBD1. Trimming removed 4 bases from V and 7 bases from J; junction bases left unmatched: 12. This CDR3 is built from 16 residues. Germline values: CDR1 SGHRS, CDR2 YFSETQ. The CDR3 region is CASSAGTGGLMNEQYF. CDR3 nucleotides: TGCGCCAGCAGCGCGGGGACAGGGGGCTTAATGAATGAGCAGTACTTC. Full variable domain (rest looked up from reference TRBV5-1 and TRBJ2-7): KAGVTQTPRYLIKTRGQQVTLSCSPISGHRSVSWYQQTPGQGLQFLFEYFSETQRNKGNFPGRFSGRQFSNSRSEMNVSTLELGDSALYLCASSAGTGGLMNEQYFGPGTRLTVT.

This chain uses TRBV6-1 with TRBJ2-5; no firm D call. Trimming took 1 base from V and 4 from J, leaving 10 bases between them. The CDR3 runs to 14 residues. Germline lookup yields CDR1 MNHNS and CDR2 SASEGT. The CDR3 DNA sequence: TGTGCCAGCAGTGAAGGGCCTAACGGAGAGACCCAGTACTTC. It encodes CASSEGPNGETQYF.

There are a few counts of this clonotype. The chain is built from TRBV2 and TRBJ1-2; no firm D call. Germline-derived CDR1 and CDR2 are SNHLY and FYNNEI. Trimming left V 0 bases short and J 14 bases short, with 10 bases between. The length of the CDR3 is 11 residues. As DNA, the CDR3 is TGTGCCAGCAGTGAAGCGGGCACGAGTACCTTC. Its protein product is CASSEAGTSTF.

In its sample, this clonotype was seen many times. CDR3 in amino acids: CASSFSTGSAFF. As DNA, the CDR3 is TGTGCCAGCAGTTTTTCGACAGGGAGCGCTTTCTTT. The J gene is TRBJ1-1, the V gene TRBV28; TRBD1 matches at 7 bases. Germline V CDR1 and CDR2: MDHEN, SYDVKM. This CDR3 region has 12 residues. The V and J ends lost 3 bases and 11 bases, in that order; junction bases with no gene match: 6.

This clonotype was detected only a few times. The rearrangement uses TRBV2 and TRBJ2-5; TRBD2 matches 9 bases. V lost 9 bases, J lost 3 bases, and 8 bases stayed unmatched. Germline CDR1 and CDR2: SNHLY and FYNNEI. CDR3 length: 14 amino acids. CDR3 sequence (DNA): TGTGCCAGTAGAGTTAGGACTAGCGAAGAGACCCAGTACTTC. This translates into CASRVRTSEETQYF. Using reference TRBV2 and TRBJ2-5 for the parts outside the CDR3, the full variable domain is EPEVTQTPSHQVTQMGQEVILRCVPISNHLYFYWYRQILGQKVEFLVSFYNNEISEKSEIFDDQFSVERPDGSNFTLKIRSTKLEDSAMYFCASRVRTSEETQYFGPGTRLLVL.

This rearrangement joins TRBV3-1 to TRBJ2-1, with 9 bases identical to TRBD2. Germline V lookup: CDR1 LGHDT, CDR2 YNNKEL (reference sequence). The CDR3 loop spans 16 amino acids. The J segment lost 6 bases and the V segment lost 0 bases, leaving 6 bases of the junction unmatched. The CDR3 DNA sequence: TGTGCCAGCAGCCAAGATGGTGGCGGGAGGGGCAATGAGCAGTTCTTC. It codes for CASSQDGGGRGNEQFF.